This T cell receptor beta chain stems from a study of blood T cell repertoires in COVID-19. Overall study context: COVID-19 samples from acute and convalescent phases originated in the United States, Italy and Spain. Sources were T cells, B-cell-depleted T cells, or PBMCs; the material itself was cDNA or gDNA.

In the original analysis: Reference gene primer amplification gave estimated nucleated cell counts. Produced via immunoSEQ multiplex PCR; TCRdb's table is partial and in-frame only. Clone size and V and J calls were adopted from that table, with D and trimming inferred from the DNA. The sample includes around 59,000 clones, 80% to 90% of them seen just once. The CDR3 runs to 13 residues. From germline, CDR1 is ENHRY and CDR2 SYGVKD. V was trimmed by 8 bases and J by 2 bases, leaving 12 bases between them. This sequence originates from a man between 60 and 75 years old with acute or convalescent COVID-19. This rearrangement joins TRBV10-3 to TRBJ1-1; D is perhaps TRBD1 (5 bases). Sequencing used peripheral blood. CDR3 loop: CAIAPQANTEAFF. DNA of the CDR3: TGTGCCATCGCTCCACAGGCAAACACTGAAGCTTTCTTT.